The 14 T cell receptor beta chains given below trace back to one sample, sequenced in a study of a mutant IDH1 vaccine in newly diagnosed glioma. Their specific antigens are unknown. Noted time point: week 11, during vaccination. Every single dose of the vaccine, 300 ug of mutant IDH1 20-mer peptide, came with topical imiquimod. Profiling relied on immunoSEQ multiplex PCR, and the TCRdb table lists in-frame clones only, not all of them. Of more than 50,000 clones listed, 89% were seen once; the top ten hold 1.5% to 2%. The sample was PBMCs, taken from a glioma patient whose treatment included an IDH1 peptide vaccine. The receptors were gathered from a middle-aged man with glioma.

V and J are TRBV19 and TRBJ1-5; D perhaps matches TRBD1 (5 bases). This CDR3 contains 17 residues. Germline loops: CDR1 LNHDA, CDR2 SQIVND (reference sequence). Trimming shortened V by 0 bases and J by 7 bases, and 19 bases separated the two germline ends. The CDR3 loop is CASSIDLYGDLEQPQHF. CDR3 sequence (DNA): TGTGCCAGTAGTATAGATCTATATGGGGACTTAGAACAGCCCCAGCATTTT. Based on the CDR3 plus reference TRBV19 and TRBJ1-5, the full variable domain is DGGITQSPKYLFRKEGQNVTLSCEQNLNHDAMYWYRQDPGQGLRLIYYSQIVNDFQKGDIAEGYSVSREKKESFPLTVTSAQKNPTAFYLCASSIDLYGDLEQPQHFGDGTRLSIL.

The gene calls are TRBV10-3 and TRBJ1-3; D is perhaps TRBD1 (6 bases). The CDR3 is 13 amino acids. Trimming took 10 bases from V and 0 from J, leaving 10 bases between them. The germline V gene encodes CDR1 ENHRY and CDR2 SYGVKD. The CDR3 DNA sequence: TGTGCCACCCTACAGGGCTCTGGAAACACCATATATTTT. Protein product: CATLQGSGNTIYF.

The chain is built from TRBV7-3 and TRBJ2-3; 9 bases match TRBD2. In germline, CDR1 is SGHTA, CDR2 FQGTGA. With V trimmed by 5 bases and J by 5 bases, 8 bases remained unmatched. This CDR3 has 15 residues. CDR3 coding DNA: TGTGCCAGCAGCCCGACTAGCGGTCGAGGAGATACGCAGTATTTT. This translates into CASSPTSGRGDTQYF.

This clone was counted between two and nine times. The rearrangement joins TRBV7-9 to TRBJ2-2; 9 bases are shared with TRBD1. The CDR3 extends over 14 amino acids. V lost 5 bases to trimming and J lost 6 bases; unmatched junction nucleotides: 4. Germline loops: CDR1 SEHNR, CDR2 FQNEAQ (reference sequence). The CDR3 sequence is CASSRQGDAGELFF. CDR3 DNA sequence: TGTGCCAGCAGCAGACAGGGGGACGCCGGGGAGCTGTTTTTT.

This sequence joins TRBV10-3 and TRBJ2-3; D is unclear. The CDR3 is 14 amino acids. Trimming shortened V by 6 bases and J by 5 bases, and 15 bases separated the two germline ends. CDR1 is ENHRY and CDR2 is SYGVKD in the germline V gene. CDR3 protein: CAIRNGFLIDTQYF. The CDR3 DNA sequence: TGTGCCATCAGAAACGGGTTTCTAATAGATACGCAGTATTTT.

This clone came up once. The chain links TRBV5-5 to TRBJ2-5; D remains unclear. Trimming left V 2 bases short and J 3 bases short, with 11 bases between. The V gene's germline CDR1 is SGHKS and CDR2 YYEKEE (reference sequence). The CDR3 consists of 14 residues. CDR3 coding DNA: TGTGCCAGCAGCTTCCGGGCCACGAAAGAGACCCAGTACTTC. Its translation is CASSFRATKETQYF.

V usage is TRBV7-9 and J usage is TRBJ1-2, with D unresolved. Looked up from germline, CDR1 is SEHNR and CDR2 is FQNEAQ (reference sequence). V was pared by 0 bases and J by 0 bases, with 8 bases between. The CDR3 has 15 residues. In DNA, the CDR3 is TGTGCCAGCAGCTTAGCGTCGTCATCTAACTATGGCTACACCTTC. It codes for CASSLASSSNYGYTF.

The V gene is TRBV5-1, the J gene TRBJ2-1, with D maybe TRBD2 (5 bases). This CDR3 contains 11 residues. CDR1 is SGHRS and CDR2 is YFSETQ in the germline V gene. Trimming took off 5 bases at V and 5 bases at J, with 5 bases between the two ends. CDR3 residues: CASRRDNEQFF. The CDR3 coding sequence is TGCGCCAGCAGGAGGGACAATGAGCAGTTCTTC.

The chain is built from TRBV6-5 and TRBJ1-3; D is uncertain. Germline V CDR1 and CDR2: MNHEY, SVGAGI. This CDR3 is built from 13 residues. The V gene lost 3 bases and the J gene lost 3 bases, with 6 bases spanning the gap. CDR3 DNA sequence: TGTGCCAGCAGTTATGGAGATGGAAACACCATATATTTT. Its protein product is CASSYGDGNTIYF.

V usage is TRBV7-2 and J usage is TRBJ1-3, with TRBD1 matching over 7 bases. Per germline, CDR1 SGHTA and CDR2 FQGNSA. With V trimmed by 5 bases and J by 3 bases, 4 bases remained unmatched. The CDR3 totals 14 residues. CDR3 region: CASSATGYGNTIYF. CDR3 sequence (DNA): TGTGCCAGCAGCGCGACAGGGTATGGAAACACCATATATTTT. The full variable domain, with the rest looked up from reference TRBV7-2 and TRBJ1-3, is GAGVSQSPSNKVTEKGKDVELRCDPISGHTALYWYRQSLGQGLEFLIYFQGNSAPDKSGLPSDRFSAERTGGSVSTLTIQRTQQEDSAVYLCASSATGYGNTIYFGEGSWLTVV.

This clone occurred a few times. This CDR3 is also generated by other DNA sequences in the sample. The chain carries TRBV7-8 and TRBJ1-6; D is unresolved. This CDR3 spans 13 amino acids. The V end lost 0 bases, the J end lost 7 bases, and 4 bases lay between the germline ends. Germline V CDR1 and CDR2: SGHVS, FQNEAQ. The CDR3 region is CASSLAGNSPLHF. The CDR3 DNA sequence: TGTGCCAGCAGCTTAGCTGGGAATTCACCCCTCCACTTT.

The rearrangement links TRBV28 to TRBJ2-7, with TRBD1 matching 7 bases. V shed 6 bases and J 4 bases; nucleotides not matched to a gene: 3. In germline, CDR1 is MDHEN, CDR2 SYDVKM. This CDR3 has 12 residues. This chain's CDR3 is CASSLQGYEQYV. The CDR3 DNA reads as TGTGCCAGCAGCCTACAGGGGTACGAGCAGTACGTC.

V usage is TRBV5-1 and J usage is TRBJ1-1; possible D gene TRBD1, 5 bases. The CDR3 spans 13 residues. Germline-derived CDR1 and CDR2 are SGHRS and YFSETQ. Deletions cut 4 bases from V and 4 bases from J, with 11 bases between. The CDR3 nucleotides read TGCGCCAGCAGCGCCGTTGGGGGCACTGAAGCTTTCTTT. This sequence encodes CASSAVGGTEAFF.

The chain uses TRBV7-2 and TRBJ2-7, with 9 positions matching TRBD1. This CDR3 is built from 16 residues. Germline values: CDR1 SGHTA, CDR2 FQGNSA. The trim removed 4 bases at V and 3 bases at J, leaving 10 bases unmatched. The CDR3 region is CASSSRQGGLGYEQYF. The CDR3 DNA follows: TGTGCCAGCAGCTCGAGACAGGGGGGTTTAGGCTACGAGCAGTACTTC.